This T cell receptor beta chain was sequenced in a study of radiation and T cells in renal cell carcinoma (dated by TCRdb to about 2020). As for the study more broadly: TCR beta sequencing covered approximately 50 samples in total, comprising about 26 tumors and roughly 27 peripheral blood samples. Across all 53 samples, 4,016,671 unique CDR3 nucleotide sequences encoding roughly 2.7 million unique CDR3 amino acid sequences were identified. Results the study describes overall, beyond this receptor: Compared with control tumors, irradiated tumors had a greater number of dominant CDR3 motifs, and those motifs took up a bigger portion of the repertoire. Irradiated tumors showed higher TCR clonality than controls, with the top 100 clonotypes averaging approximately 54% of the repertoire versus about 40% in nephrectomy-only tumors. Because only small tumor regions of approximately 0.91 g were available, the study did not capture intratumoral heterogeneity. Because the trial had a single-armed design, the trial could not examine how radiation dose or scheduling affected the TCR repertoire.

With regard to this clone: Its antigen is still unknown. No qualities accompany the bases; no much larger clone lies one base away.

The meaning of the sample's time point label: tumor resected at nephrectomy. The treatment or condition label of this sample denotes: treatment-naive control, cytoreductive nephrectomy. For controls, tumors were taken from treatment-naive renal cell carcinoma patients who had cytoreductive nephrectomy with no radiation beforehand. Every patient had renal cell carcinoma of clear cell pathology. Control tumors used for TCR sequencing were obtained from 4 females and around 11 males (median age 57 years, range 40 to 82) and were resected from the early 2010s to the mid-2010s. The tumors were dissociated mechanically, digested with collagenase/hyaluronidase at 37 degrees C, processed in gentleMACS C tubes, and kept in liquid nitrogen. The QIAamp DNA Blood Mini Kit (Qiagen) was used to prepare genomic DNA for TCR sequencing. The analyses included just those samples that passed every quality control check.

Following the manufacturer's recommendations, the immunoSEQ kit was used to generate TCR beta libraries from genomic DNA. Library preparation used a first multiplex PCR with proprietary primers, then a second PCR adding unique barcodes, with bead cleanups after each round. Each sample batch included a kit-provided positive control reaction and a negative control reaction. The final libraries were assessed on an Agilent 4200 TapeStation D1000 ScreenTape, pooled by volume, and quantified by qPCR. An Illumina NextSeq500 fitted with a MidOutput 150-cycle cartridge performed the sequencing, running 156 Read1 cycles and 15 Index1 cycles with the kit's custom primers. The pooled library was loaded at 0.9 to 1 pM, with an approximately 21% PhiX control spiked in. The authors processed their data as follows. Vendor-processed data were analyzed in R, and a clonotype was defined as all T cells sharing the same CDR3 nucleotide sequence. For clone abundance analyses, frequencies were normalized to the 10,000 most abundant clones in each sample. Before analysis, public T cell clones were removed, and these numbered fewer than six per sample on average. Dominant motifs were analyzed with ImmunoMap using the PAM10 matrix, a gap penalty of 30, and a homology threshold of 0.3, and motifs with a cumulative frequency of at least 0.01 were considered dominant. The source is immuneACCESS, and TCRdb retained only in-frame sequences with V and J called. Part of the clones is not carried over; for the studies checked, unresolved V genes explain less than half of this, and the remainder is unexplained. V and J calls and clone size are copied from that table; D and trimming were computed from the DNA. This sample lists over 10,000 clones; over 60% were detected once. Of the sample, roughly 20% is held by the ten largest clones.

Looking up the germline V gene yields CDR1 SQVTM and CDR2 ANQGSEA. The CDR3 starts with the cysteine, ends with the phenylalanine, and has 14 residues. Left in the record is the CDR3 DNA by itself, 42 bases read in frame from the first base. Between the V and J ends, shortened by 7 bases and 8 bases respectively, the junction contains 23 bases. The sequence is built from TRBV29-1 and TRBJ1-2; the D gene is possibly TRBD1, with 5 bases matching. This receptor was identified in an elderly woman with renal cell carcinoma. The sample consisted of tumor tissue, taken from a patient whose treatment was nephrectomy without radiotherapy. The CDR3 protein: CSAQEGANPQGYTF. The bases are TGCAGCGCCCAAGAAGGGGCGAACCCACAGGGCTACACCTTC.